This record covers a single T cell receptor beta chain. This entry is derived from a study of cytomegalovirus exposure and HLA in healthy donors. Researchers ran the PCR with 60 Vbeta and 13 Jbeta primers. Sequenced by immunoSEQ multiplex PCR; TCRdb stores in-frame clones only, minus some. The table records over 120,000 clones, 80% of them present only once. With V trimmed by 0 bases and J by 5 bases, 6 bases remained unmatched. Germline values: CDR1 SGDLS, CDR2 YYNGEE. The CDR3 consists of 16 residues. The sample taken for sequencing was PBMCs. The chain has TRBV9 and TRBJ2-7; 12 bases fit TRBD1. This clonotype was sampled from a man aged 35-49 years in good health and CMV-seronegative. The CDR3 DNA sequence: TGTGCCAGCAGCGTAGGAGGGGACAGGGGGCCTGACGAGCAGTACTTC. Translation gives CASSVGGDRGPDEQYF.